Sequencing of this T cell receptor beta chain was carried out in a study of cytomegalovirus exposure and HLA in healthy donors. Study results and caveats: Reported results showed that the classifier diagnosed cytomegalovirus status with high specificity and sensitivity. Some public TCRs appeared in many individuals, while most sequences were rare. It was confirmed in vitro that three of the CMV-associated chains were specific for CMV antigens.

The donors were members of the roughly 130-subject validation cohort (separate from the approximately 670-subject first cohort). Notes on this clone: Antigen specificity is unknown.

The data were produced by immunoSEQ multiplex PCR, yet TCRdb's version contains in-frame clones alone and is incomplete. Found here are over 200,000 clones, around 86% of them singletons; the top ten hold approximately 2%. The CDR3 covers 14 residues. Germline V gene lookup returns CDR1 MDHEN and CDR2 SYDVKM. The V end lost 3 bases, the J end lost 4 bases, and 10 bases lay between the germline ends. This chain uses TRBV28 with TRBJ1-5; no clear D gene. The clonotype was recovered from a woman between 18 and 29 years old in good health and CMV-seropositive. The sequenced material came from PBMCs. The CDR3 region has the DNA TGTGCCAGCAGTTTCCCGACGGGAAATCAGCCCCAGCATTTT. This codes for CASSFPTGNQPQHF. Full variable domain (rest looked up from reference TRBV28 and TRBJ1-5): DVKVTQSSRYLVKRTGEKVFLECVQDMDHENMFWYRQDPGLGLRLIYFSYDVKMKEKGDIPEGYSVSREKKERFSLILESASTNQTSMYLCASSFPTGNQPQHFGDGTRLSIL.